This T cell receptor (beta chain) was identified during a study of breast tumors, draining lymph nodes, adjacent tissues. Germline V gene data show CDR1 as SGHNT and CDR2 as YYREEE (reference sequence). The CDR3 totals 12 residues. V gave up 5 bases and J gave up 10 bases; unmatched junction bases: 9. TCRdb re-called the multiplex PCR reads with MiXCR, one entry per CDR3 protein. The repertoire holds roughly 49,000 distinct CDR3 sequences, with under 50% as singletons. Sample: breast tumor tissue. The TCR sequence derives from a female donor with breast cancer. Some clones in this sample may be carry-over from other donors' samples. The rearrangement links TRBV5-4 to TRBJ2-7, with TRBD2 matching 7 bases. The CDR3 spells CASRGGGTDQYF. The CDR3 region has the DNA TGTGCCAGCAGGGGGGGGGGGACGGATCAGTACTTC. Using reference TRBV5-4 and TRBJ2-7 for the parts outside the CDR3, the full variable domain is ETGVTQSPTHLIKTRGQQVTLRCSSQSGHNTVSWYQQALGQGPQFIFQYYREEENGRGNFPPRFSGLQFPNYSSELNVNALELDDSALYLCASRGGGTDQYFGPGTRLTVT.